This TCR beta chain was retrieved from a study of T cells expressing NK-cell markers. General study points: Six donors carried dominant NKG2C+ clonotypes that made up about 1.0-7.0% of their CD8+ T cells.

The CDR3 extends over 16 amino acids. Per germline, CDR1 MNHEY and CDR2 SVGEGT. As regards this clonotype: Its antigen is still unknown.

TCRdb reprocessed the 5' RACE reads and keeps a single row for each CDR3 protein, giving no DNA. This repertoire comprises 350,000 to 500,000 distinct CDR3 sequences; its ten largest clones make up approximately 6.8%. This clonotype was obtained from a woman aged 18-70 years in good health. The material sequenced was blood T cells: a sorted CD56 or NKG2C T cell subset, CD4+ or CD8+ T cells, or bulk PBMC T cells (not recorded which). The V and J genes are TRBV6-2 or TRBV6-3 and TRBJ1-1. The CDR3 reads CASSHPRGGDETEAFF.